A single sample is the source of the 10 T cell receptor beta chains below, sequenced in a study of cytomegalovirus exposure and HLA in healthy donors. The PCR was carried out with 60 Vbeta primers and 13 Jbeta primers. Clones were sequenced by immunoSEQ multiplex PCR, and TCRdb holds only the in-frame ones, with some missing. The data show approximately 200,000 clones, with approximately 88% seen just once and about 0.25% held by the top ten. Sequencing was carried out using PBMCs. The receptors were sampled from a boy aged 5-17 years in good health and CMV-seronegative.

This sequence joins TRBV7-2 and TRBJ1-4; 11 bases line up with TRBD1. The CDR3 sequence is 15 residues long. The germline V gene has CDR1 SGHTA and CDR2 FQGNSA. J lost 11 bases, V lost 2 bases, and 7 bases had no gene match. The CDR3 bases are TGTGCCAGCAGCTTACGGGACAGGGGGTTCGTTAAACTGTTTTTT. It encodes CASSLRDRGFVKLFF.

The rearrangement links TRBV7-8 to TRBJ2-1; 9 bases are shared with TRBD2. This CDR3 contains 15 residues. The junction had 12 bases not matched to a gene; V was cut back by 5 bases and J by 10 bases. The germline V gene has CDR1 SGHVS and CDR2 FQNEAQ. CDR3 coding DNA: TGTGCCAGCAGCCAGCGCCCGGGACTAGCCACGGAGCAGTTCTTC. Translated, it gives CASSQRPGLATEQFF.

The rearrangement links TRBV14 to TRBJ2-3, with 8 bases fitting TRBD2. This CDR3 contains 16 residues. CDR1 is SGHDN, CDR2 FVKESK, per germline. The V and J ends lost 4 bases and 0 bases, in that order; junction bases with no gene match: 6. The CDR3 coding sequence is TGTGCCAGCAGCCGCCCCGGGACTAGGAGCACAGATACGCAGTATTTT. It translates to CASSRPGTRSTDTQYF.

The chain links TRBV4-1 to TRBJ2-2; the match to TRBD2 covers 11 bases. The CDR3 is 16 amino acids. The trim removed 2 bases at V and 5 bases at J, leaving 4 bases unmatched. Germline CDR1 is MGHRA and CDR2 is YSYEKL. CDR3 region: CASSQLSGRGTGELFF. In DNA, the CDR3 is TGCGCCAGCAGCCAACTTAGCGGGAGGGGGACCGGGGAGCTGTTTTTT.

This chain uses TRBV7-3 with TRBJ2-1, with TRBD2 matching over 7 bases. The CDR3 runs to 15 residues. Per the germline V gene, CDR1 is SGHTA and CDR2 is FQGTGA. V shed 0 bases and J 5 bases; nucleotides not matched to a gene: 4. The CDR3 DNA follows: TGTGCCAGCAGCTTAACCAGCGGGGAGGACAATGAGCAGTTCTTC. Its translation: CASSLTSGEDNEQFF.

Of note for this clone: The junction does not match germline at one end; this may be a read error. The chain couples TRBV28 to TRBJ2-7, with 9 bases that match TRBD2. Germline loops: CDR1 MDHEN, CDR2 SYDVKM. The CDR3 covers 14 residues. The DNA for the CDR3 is TGTGCCAGCAGTTCGCCCGAGGGCGGGAGGGAATTAAACTTC. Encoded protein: CASSSPEGGRELNF.

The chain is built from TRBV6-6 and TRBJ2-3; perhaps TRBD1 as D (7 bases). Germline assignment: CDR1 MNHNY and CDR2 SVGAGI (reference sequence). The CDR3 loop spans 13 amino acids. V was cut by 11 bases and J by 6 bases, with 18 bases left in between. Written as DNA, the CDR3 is TGTGCCGCAGGGGGAGGAACAGGGGATACGCAGTATTTT. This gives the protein CAAGGGTGDTQYF.

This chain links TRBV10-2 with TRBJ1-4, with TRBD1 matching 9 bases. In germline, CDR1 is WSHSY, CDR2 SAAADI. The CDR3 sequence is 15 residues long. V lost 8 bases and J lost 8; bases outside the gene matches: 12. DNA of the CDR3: TGCGCCAGCCGGGACAGGGATATGGGAGGCGAAAAACTGTTTTTT. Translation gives CASRDRDMGGEKLFF.

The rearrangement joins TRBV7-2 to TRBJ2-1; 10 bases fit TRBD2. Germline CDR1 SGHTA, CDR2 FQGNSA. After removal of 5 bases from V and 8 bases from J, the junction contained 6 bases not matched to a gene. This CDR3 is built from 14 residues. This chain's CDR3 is CASSLRTSGHEQFF. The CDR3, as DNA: TGTGCCAGCAGCCTCCGGACTAGCGGCCATGAGCAGTTCTTC.

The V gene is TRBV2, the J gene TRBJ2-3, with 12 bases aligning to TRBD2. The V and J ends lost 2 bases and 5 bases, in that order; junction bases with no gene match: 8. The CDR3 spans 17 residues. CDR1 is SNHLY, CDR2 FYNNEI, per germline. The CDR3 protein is CASSETASGRVGDTQYF. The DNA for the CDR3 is TGTGCCAGCAGTGAAACCGCTAGCGGGAGGGTGGGAGATACGCAGTATTTT.